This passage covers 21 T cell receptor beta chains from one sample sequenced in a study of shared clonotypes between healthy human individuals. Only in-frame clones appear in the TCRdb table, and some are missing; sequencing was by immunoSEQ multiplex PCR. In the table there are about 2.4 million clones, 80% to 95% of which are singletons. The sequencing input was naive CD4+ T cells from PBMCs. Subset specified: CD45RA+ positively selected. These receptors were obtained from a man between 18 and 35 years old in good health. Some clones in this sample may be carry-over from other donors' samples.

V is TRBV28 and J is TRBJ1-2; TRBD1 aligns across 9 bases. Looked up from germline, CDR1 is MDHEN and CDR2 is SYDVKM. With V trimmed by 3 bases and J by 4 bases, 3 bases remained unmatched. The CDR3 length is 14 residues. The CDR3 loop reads CASSFRDRAYGYTF. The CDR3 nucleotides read TGTGCCAGCAGTTTTCGGGACAGGGCCTATGGCTACACCTTC.

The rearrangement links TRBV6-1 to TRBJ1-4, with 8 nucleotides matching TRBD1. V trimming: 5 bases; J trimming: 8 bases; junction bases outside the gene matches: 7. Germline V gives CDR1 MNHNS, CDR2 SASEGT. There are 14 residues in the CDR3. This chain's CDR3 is CASSRRTGTEKLFF. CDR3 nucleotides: TGTGCCAGCAGTCGAAGGACAGGGACGGAAAAACTGTTTTTT.

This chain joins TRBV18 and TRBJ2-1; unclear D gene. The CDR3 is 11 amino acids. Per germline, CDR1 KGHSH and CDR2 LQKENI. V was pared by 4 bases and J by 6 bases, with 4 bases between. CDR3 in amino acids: CASSRTNEQFF. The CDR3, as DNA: TGTGCCAGCTCACGGACCAATGAGCAGTTCTTC.

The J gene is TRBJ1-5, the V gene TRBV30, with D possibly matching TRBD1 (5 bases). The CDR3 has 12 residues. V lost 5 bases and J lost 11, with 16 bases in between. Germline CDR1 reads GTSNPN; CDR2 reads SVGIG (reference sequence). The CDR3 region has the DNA TGTGCCTGGCAGGGTCCAAACAAGTCCCAGCATTTT. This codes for CAWQGPNKSQHF.

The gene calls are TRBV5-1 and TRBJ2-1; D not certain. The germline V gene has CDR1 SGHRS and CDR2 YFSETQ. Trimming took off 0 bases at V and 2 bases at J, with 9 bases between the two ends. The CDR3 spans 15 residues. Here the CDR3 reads CASSLAALTYNEQFF. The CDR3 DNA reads TGCGCCAGCAGCTTGGCCGCGCTAACCTACAATGAGCAGTTCTTC.

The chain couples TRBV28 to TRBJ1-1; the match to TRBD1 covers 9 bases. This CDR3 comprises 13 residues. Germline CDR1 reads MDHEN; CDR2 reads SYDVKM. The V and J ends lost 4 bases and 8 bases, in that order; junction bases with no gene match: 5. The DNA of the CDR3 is TGTGCCAGCAGTTCAGGGACAGGGTTGGAAGCTTTCTTT. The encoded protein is CASSSGTGLEAFF.

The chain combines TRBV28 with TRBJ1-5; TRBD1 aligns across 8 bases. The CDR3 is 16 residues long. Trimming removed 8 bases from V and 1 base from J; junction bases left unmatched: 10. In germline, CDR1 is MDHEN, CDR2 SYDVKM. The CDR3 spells CASAKLGQGSNQPQHF. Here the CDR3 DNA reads TGTGCCAGCGCAAAACTCGGACAGGGAAGCAATCAGCCCCAGCATTTT.

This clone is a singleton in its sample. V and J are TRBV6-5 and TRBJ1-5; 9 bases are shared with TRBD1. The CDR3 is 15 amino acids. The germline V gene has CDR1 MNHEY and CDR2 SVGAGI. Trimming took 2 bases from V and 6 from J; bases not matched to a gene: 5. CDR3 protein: CASSYPDRGPQPQHF. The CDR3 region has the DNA TGTGCCAGCAGTTACCCGGACAGGGGACCTCAGCCCCAGCATTTT.

The CDR3 nucleotides are TGTGCCACCAGCAGAGGGGGGGACTCTCTCGAGCAGTACTTC. Translation gives CATSRGGDSLEQYF. The chain carries TRBV15 and TRBJ2-7; D is possibly TRBD2 (6 bases). Trimming took 1 base from V and 6 from J, leaving 13 bases between them. The germline CDR1 and CDR2 sequences are LNHNV and YYDKDF (reference sequence). The CDR3 runs 14 residues.

The CDR3 spells CATSRRGGLAGGAPSYEQYF. CDR3 in DNA: TGTGCCACCAGCAGAAGGGGAGGACTAGCGGGAGGGGCCCCCTCCTACGAGCAGTACTTC. The rearrangement links TRBV15 to TRBJ2-7; 15 positions agree with TRBD2. In germline, CDR1 is LNHNV, CDR2 YYDKDF (reference sequence). The CDR3 length is 20 residues. The trim removed 2 bases at V and 0 bases at J, leaving 11 bases unmatched.

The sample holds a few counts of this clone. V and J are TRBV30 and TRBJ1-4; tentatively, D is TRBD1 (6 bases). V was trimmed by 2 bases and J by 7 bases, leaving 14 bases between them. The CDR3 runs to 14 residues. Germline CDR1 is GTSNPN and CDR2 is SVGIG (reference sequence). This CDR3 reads CAWSPLGGGEKLFF. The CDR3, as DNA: TGTGCCTGGAGTCCCCTAGGGGGAGGTGAAAAACTGTTTTTT.

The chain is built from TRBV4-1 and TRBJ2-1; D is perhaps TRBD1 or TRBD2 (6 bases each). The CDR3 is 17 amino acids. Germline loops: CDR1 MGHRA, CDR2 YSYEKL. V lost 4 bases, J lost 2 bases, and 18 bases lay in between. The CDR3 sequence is CASSPAPAGHTYNEQFF. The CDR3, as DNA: TGCGCCAGCAGCCCTGCTCCGGCGGGACATACCTACAATGAGCAGTTCTTC.

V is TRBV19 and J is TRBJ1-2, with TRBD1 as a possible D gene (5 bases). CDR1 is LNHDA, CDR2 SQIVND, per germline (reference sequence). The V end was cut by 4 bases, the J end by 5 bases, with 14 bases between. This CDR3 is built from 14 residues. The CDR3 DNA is TGTGCCAGTAGTACCAGACAGCGGTCGTATGGCTACACCTTC. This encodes CASSTRQRSYGYTF.

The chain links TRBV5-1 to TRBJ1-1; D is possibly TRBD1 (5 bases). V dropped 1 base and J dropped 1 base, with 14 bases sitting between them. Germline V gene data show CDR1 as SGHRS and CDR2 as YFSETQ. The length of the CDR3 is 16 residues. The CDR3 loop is CASSLTPGTGNTEAFF. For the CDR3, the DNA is TGCGCCAGCAGCTTGACGCCCGGGACGGGGAACACTGAAGCTTTCTTT.

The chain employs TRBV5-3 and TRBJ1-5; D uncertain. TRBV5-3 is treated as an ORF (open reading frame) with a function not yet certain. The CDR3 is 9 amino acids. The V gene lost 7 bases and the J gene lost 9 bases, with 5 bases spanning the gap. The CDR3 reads CARVRPQHF. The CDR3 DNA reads TGTGCCAGAGTTAGGCCCCAGCATTTT.

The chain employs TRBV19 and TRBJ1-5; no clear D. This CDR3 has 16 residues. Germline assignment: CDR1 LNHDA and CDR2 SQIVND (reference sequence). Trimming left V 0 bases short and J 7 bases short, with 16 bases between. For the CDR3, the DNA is TGTGCCAGTAGTATAGATCGGGCGGGTTCGGGCCAGCCCCAGCATTTT. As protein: CASSIDRAGSGQPQHF.

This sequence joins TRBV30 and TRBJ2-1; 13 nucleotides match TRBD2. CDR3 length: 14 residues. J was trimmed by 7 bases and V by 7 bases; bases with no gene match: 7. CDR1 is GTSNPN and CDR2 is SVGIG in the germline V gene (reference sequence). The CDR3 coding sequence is TGTGCCTTTCTCCGGACTAGCGGGAGTAATGAGCAGTTCTTC. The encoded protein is CAFLRTSGSNEQFF.

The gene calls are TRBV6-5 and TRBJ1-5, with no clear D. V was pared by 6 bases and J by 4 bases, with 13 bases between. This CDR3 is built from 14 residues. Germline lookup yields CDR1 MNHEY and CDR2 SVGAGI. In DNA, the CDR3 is TGTGCCAGCAGAGCCACAGCCAGTAATCAGCCCCAGCATTTT. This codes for CASRATASNQPQHF.

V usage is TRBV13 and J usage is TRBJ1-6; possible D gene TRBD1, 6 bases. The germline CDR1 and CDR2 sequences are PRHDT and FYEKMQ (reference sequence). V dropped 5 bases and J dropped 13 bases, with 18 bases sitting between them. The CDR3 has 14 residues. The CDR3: CASSPRDTGGPLHF. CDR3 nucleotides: TGTGCCAGCAGCCCACGGGACACCGGGGGCCCCCTCCACTTT.

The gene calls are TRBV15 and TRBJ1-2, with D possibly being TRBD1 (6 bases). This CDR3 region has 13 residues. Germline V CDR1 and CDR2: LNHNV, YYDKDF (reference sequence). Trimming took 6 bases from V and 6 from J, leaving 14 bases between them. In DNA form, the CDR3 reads TGTGCCACCAGAGAAAGGACAGTCCATGGCTACACCTTC. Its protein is CATRERTVHGYTF. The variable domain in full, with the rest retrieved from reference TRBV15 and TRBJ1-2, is DAMVIQNPRYQVTQFGKPVTLSCSQTLNHNVMYWYQQKSSQAPKLLFHYYDKDFNNEADTPDNFQSRRPNTSFCFLDIRSPGLGDTAMYLCATRERTVHGYTFGSGTRLTVV.

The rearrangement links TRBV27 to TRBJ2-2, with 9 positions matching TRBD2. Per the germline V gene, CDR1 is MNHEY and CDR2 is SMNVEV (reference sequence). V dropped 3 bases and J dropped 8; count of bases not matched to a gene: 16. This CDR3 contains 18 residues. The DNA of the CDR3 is TGTGCCAGCAGTTTGCTACAGTCGACTAGCGGTGTATTGGGGGAGCTGTTTTTT. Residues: CASSLLQSTSGVLGELFF.